This TCR beta chain derives from a study of Ad26.COV2.S vaccination and SARS-CoV-2 variants. The V gene's germline CDR1 is MDHEN and CDR2 SYDVKM. The CDR3 extends over 15 amino acids. The V gene end was trimmed by 5 bases and the J gene end by 1 base; junction bases not matched to a gene: 6. Treatment meaning: some 20 received Ad26.COV2.S at low or high dose, single or two shots; 5 received placebo; per-sample allocation not given. Each sample was drawn 63 days after the first injection (of vaccine or placebo). Measured with immunoSEQ multiplex PCR; TCRdb has only the in-frame clones, and not every one. The sample holds roughly 400,000 clones, roughly 88% seen once.

The material was peripheral blood, obtained in a trial of Ad26.COV2.S vaccine versus placebo. The chain combines TRBV28 with TRBJ1-1; 8 bases map to TRBD1. This receptor was obtained from a person between 18 and 59 years old who received the Ad26.COV2.S COVID-19 vaccine or a placebo. CDR3 sequence reads: CASSADRGWNTEAFF. For the CDR3, the DNA is TGTGCCAGCAGTGCCGACAGGGGATGGAACACTGAAGCTTTCTTT.